The next 22 T cell receptor beta chains were all read from a single sample in a study of vaccination effects on CD4 cells after COVID-19. This table comes from immunoSEQ multiplex PCR, and its TCRdb copy is limited to in-frame clones, with some not included. The data show 45,000 or so clones, with around 70% seen just once and over 6.5% held by the top ten. Subsequent to 10 days of culture, CD4+ T cells were isolated. Participants were given two doses of BNT162b2 or mRNA-1273 vaccine. Which antigens these TCRs recognize remains unknown. The sequences come from CD4+ T cells from PBMCs cultured without peptide, collected after COVID-19 vaccination. Receptor source: a human donor who received a COVID-19 vaccine.

The rearrangement joins TRBV7-9 to TRBJ2-6; weak D call: TRBD2 (6 bases). This CDR3 spans 17 amino acids. Germline values: CDR1 SEHNR, CDR2 FQNEAQ (reference sequence). Trimming stripped 0 bases from V and 0 bases from J, with 9 bases between. CDR3 nucleotides: TGTGCCAGCAGCTTAGCAGGCGGGATCTCTGGGGCCAACGTCCTGACTTTC. This sequence encodes CASSLAGGISGANVLTF.

This clone has more than one count but fewer than ten. The chain combines TRBV20-1 with TRBJ1-1; 8 bases agree with TRBD1. Germline V gene data show CDR1 as DFQATT and CDR2 as SNEGSKA (reference sequence). This CDR3 has 18 amino acids. V shed 3 bases and J 3 bases; nucleotides not matched to a gene: 18. Here the CDR3 reads CSASSQGAWGRRDTEAFF. In DNA, the CDR3 is TGCAGTGCTAGTTCCCAGGGGGCGTGGGGCCGTAGGGACACTGAAGCTTTCTTT.

The chain is built from TRBV18 and TRBJ1-1; 7 positions agree with TRBD1. Trimming took 3 bases from V and 3 from J; bases not matched to a gene: 4. The CDR3 is 14 amino acids. Germline loops: CDR1 KGHSH, CDR2 LQKENI. CDR3 protein: CASSPFTGDTEAFF. The CDR3, as DNA: TGTGCCAGCTCACCGTTCACAGGGGACACTGAAGCTTTCTTT. The entire variable domain, with the rest obtained from reference TRBV18 and TRBJ1-1, is as follows: NAGVMQNPRHLVRRRGQEARLRCSPMKGHSHVYWYRQLPEEGLKFMVYLQKENIIDESGMPKERFSAEFPKEGPSILRIQQVVRGDSAAYFCASSPFTGDTEAFFGQGTRLTVV.

This clone has more than one count but fewer than ten. The chain uses TRBV24-1 and TRBJ1-2, with D perhaps TRBD1 (6 bases). CDR3 size: 14 residues. The V end was cut by 7 bases, the J end by 8 bases, with 19 bases between. Germline CDR1 is KGHDR and CDR2 is SFDVKD. CDR3 region: CATSDPGATGGYTF. In DNA form, the CDR3 reads TGTGCCACCAGCGACCCGGGGGCCACGGGGGGCTACACCTTC.

The rearrangement uses TRBV3-1 (or the pseudogene TRBV3-2) and TRBJ2-5; D remains unclear. V was pared by 1 base and J by 14 bases, with 14 bases between. Per the germline V gene, CDR1 is LGHDT and CDR2 is YNNKEL (reference sequence). CDR3 length: 12 residues. The CDR3 region has the DNA TGTGCCAGCAGCCAAGTTTCAAGGGTGTTTTACTTC. Amino acids: CASSQVSRVFYF.

This clone appeared a single time. This chain links TRBV5-1 with TRBJ2-3; D unclear. V was shortened by 0 bases and J by 2 bases, with 7 bases between the two germline ends. Germline assignment: CDR1 SGHRS and CDR2 YFSETQ. The CDR3 spans 14 residues. CDR3 protein: CASSLAQTTDTQYF. The CDR3 coding sequence is TGCGCCAGCAGCTTGGCGCAGACCACAGATACGCAGTATTTT.

The CDR3 loop reads CASSLMGMSTDTQYF. CDR3 sequence (DNA): TGTGCCAGCAGTTTAATGGGCATGAGCACAGATACGCAGTATTTT. The chain carries TRBV27 and TRBJ2-3; no reliable D call. The V end lost 2 bases, the J end lost 0 bases, and 9 bases lay between the germline ends. CDR3 size: 15 residues. Per the germline V gene, CDR1 is MNHEY and CDR2 is SMNVEV (reference sequence).

This chain uses TRBV6-5 with TRBJ1-5; D is uncertain. Trimming removed 8 bases at V and 7 bases at J, with 15 bases between. This CDR3 spans 13 amino acids. CDR1 is MNHEY, CDR2 SVGAGI, per germline. CDR3 in DNA: TGTGCCAGCCTCACCACGGGCAGGCAGCCCCAGCATTTT. Translating it yields CASLTTGRQPQHF.

The rearrangement joins TRBV30 to TRBJ2-2; TRBD1 matches at 7 bases. The CDR3 contains 14 residues. Per the germline V gene, CDR1 is GTSNPN and CDR2 is SVGIG (reference sequence). The V and J ends lost 0 bases and 4 bases, in that order; junction bases with no gene match: 2. This CDR3 is CAWSVQGSTGELFF. The CDR3 coding sequence is TGTGCCTGGAGTGTACAGGGGAGCACCGGGGAGCTGTTTTTT.

The rearrangement uses TRBV29-1 and TRBJ1-4; 7 nucleotides match TRBD1. Germline CDR1 and CDR2: SQVTM and ANQGSEA. V was pared by 2 bases and J by 8 bases, with 23 bases of the junction left unmatched. The CDR3 totals 19 residues. The CDR3 reads CSVERWGTTGKGVEEKLFF. The CDR3 bases are TGCAGCGTTGAAAGGTGGGGGACGACAGGGAAAGGGGTAGAAGAAAAACTGTTTTTT.

The V gene is TRBV10-1, the J gene TRBJ2-2; D assignment may be TRBD1 or TRBD2 (5 bases each). The CDR3 covers 15 residues. Germline V lookup: CDR1 WNHNN, CDR2 SYGVQD (reference sequence). V was clipped by 6 bases and J by 3 bases, with 14 bases between them. Here the CDR3 DNA reads TGCGCCAGCAGGGGTGGATTGGGGGACACCGGGGAGCTGTTTTTT. It codes for CASRGGLGDTGELFF.

The J gene is TRBJ2-1, the V gene TRBV6-5, with 8 bases lining up with TRBD2. The V and J ends lost 6 bases and 3 bases, in that order; junction bases with no gene match: 7. CDR1 is MNHEY, CDR2 SVGAGI, per germline. The CDR3 has 15 residues. The DNA of the CDR3 is TGTGCCAGCAGGATTGGGGGACTAGTCTACAATGAGCAGTTCTTC. This sequence encodes CASRIGGLVYNEQFF.

The genes are TRBV18 and TRBJ2-7; TRBD1 aligns across 8 bases. In germline, CDR1 is KGHSH, CDR2 LQKENI. This CDR3 is 18 amino acids long. Trimming took 2 bases from V and 9 from J; bases not matched to a gene: 21. CDR3 coding DNA: TGTGCCAGCTCACCAAGTGGAGCAGGGGGCTCTTTTCGGCGCACGCAGTACTTC. Its translation: CASSPSGAGGSFRRTQYF.

The chain couples TRBV2 to TRBJ1-2; D call uncertain. The CDR3 is 13 amino acids. The V gene lost 7 bases and the J gene lost 8 bases, with 17 bases spanning the gap. The germline V gene has CDR1 SNHLY and CDR2 FYNNEI. As DNA, the CDR3 is TGTGCCAGCACCTGGACGGCGCTCGAGGGCTACACCTTC. It yields the protein CASTWTALEGYTF.

The V call is TRBV5-1, the J call TRBJ1-2; 9 positions agree with TRBD1. From germline, CDR1 is SGHRS and CDR2 YFSETQ. The CDR3 covers 13 residues. V was pared by 5 bases and J by 5 bases, with 4 bases of the junction left unmatched. The CDR3 coding sequence is TGCGCCAGCAGGGGACAGGGACCTTATGGCTACACCTTC. This translates into CASRGQGPYGYTF.

This CDR3 is CASSPTSGRVRGETQYF. CDR3 coding DNA: TGCGCCAGCAGCCCGACTAGCGGGAGGGTGCGGGGAGAGACCCAGTACTTC. The chain employs TRBV5-1 and TRBJ2-5, with 14 positions matching TRBD2. V was pared by 4 bases and J by 4 bases, with 9 bases of the junction left unmatched. CDR1 is SGHRS and CDR2 is YFSETQ in the germline V gene. There are 17 residues in the CDR3.

As DNA, the CDR3 is TGTGCCAGTTCGCCCTGGGGGGGCACAGATACGCAGTATTTT. It yields the protein CASSPWGGTDTQYF. The chain is built from TRBV27 and TRBJ2-3, with TRBD2 as a possible D gene (6 bases). The V gene lost 9 bases and the J gene lost 1 base, with 14 bases spanning the gap. Germline V gene sequence: CDR1 MNHEY, CDR2 SMNVEV (reference sequence). The CDR3 spans 14 residues.

This clone has more than one count but fewer than ten. The chain uses TRBV14 and TRBJ2-2; 9 bases fit TRBD1. V shed 3 bases, J shed 7 bases, and the junction held 9 bases outside the gene matches. Germline CDR1 reads SGHDN; CDR2 reads FVKESK. CDR3 length: 16 amino acids. As DNA, the CDR3 is TGTGCCAGCAGCCAGTTTACAGGGGGCGCAGGCGGGGAGCTGTTTTTT. This encodes CASSQFTGGAGGELFF.

This rearrangement joins TRBV6-6 to TRBJ2-5, with D perhaps TRBD2 (5 bases). This CDR3 spans 13 amino acids. The V gene lost 7 bases and the J gene lost 2 bases, with 11 bases spanning the gap. Germline CDR1 is MNHNY and CDR2 is SVGAGI (reference sequence). CDR3 sequence reads: CASTSTRQETQYF. The CDR3, as DNA: TGTGCCAGCACCTCTACTAGGCAAGAGACCCAGTACTTC.

This rearrangement joins TRBV7-8 to TRBJ2-1, with unresolved D. Trimming took off 0 bases at V and 5 bases at J, with 11 bases between the two ends. The CDR3 is 15 residues long. Germline V CDR1 and CDR2: SGHVS, FQNEAQ. CDR3 in DNA: TGTGCCAGCAGCTTAGCGCGCATTAGGAACAATGAGCAGTTCTTC. Its translation: CASSLARIRNNEQFF.

The table lists this clone with a count of one. This sequence joins TRBV6-5 and TRBJ1-5; the D gene is possibly TRBD1 (5 bases). CDR1 and CDR2 (germline): MNHEY, SVGAGI. CDR3 length: 14 residues. V was shortened by 9 bases and J by 0 bases, with 12 bases between the two germline ends. The CDR3 nucleotides read TGTGCCAGTCGACAGTCGTATAGCAATCAGCCCCAGCATTTT. Translation: CASRQSYSNQPQHF.

This clone was seen only a few times. This chain uses TRBV18 with TRBJ1-4, with 7 bases aligning to TRBD1. V was clipped by 2 bases and J by 14 bases; unmatched bases: 29. CDR1 and CDR2 from the germline V gene are KGHSH and LQKENI. This CDR3 has 20 residues. CDR3 sequence (DNA): TGTGCCAGCTCACCAATAGAGACAGGGCAGGGCACGCGAAATAGGATTCGCCTGTTTTTT. Encoded protein: CASSPIETGQGTRNRIRLFF.